This T cell receptor beta chain was sequenced in a study of blood T cell repertoires in COVID-19. About the research overall: Both acute and convalescent COVID-19 samples were obtained from the United States, Italy and Spain.

As handled by the study authors: The authors estimated nucleated cell counts from reference gene primer amplification. Sequenced by immunoSEQ multiplex PCR; TCRdb stores in-frame clones only, minus some. V and J calls and clone size follow that table, whereas D and trimming were derived from the DNA. This sample has 150,000 or so clones, with around 79% found just once. Germline CDR1 is MNHEY and CDR2 is SVGEGT. Trimming pared 2 bases from V and 4 bases from J, leaving 26 bases between. There are 19 residues in the CDR3. This sequence was found in a woman in her sixties or seventies with COVID-19, enrolled during active disease. The sequenced sample was peripheral blood. The chain recombines TRBV6-2 or TRBV6-3 with TRBJ1-1; weak D call: TRBD1 (5 bases). CDR3 in DNA: TGTGCCAGCAGTTACACCTCTACGACGGGCAGGGTAATCGGCACTGAAGCTTTCTTT. Translating gives CASSYTSTTGRVIGTEAFF.